A single T cell receptor beta chain is shown here with its context. V shed 8 bases and J 10 bases; nucleotides not matched to a gene: 10. The CDR3 loop spans 13 amino acids. Germline loops: CDR1 MNHEY, CDR2 SMNVEV (reference sequence). The sample comes from a study of shared clonotypes between healthy human individuals. Overall study context: Per donor, CD8 memory used one plate, CD8 naive used two, CD4 memory used three and CD4 naive used three.

Each subset's genomic DNA was split evenly across several immunoSEQ plates. In the original processing: Filtering differed, since immunoSEQ gave only junction sequences and no quality scores. Some clones are missing from TCRdb's copy, which holds only in-frame ones; the method was immunoSEQ multiplex PCR. V, J and clone size reflect that table, while D and trimming were determined from the DNA. The data show about 2.5 million clones, with roughly 92% seen just once and 0.37% held by the top ten. This sequence was found in a man aged 18 to 29 in good health. Some clones in this sample may be carry-over from other donors' samples. Sequencing was performed on naive CD4+ T cells from PBMCs. The subset was: CD45RA+ positively selected. The chain couples TRBV27 to TRBJ2-1; TRBD1 matches at 8 bases. The CDR3, as DNA: TGTGCCAGCGGCGCAGGGGGCTTACGGGAGCAGTTCTTC. This gives the protein CASGAGGLREQFF.